This T cell receptor beta chain comes out of a study of OX40 agonist ivuxolimab in advanced cancers. Findings and limits, study-wide: Averaging showed that CD8+ T cells had more expanded clones than CD4+ did. At 0.1 to 3.0 mg/kg, CD4+ and CD8+ blood T cells expanded clonally by week 6.

The CDR3 has 13 residues. Looked up from germline, CDR1 is WSHSY and CDR2 is SAAADI. Trimming left V 2 bases short and J 3 bases short, with 8 bases between. Patients with a history of autoimmune disease or on systemic immunosuppression were excluded. In the case of this clone: What it recognizes is unknown.

The table came from immunoSEQ multiplex PCR; TCRdb's copy has only in-frame clones and leaves some out. The table includes 55,000 to 80,000 clones, about 88% detected once. This sequence joins TRBV10-2 and TRBJ2-7, with unresolved D. The receptor was derived from an adult with an advanced solid tumor such as melanoma, head and neck, liver or kidney cancer. This material consisted of CD4+ or CD8+ T cells sorted from blood, taken in a trial of the OX40 agonist ivuxolimab. CDR3 nucleotides: TGCGCCAGCAGTGAGAGCGTTTACTACGAGCAGTACTTC. Protein: CASSESVYYEQYF.